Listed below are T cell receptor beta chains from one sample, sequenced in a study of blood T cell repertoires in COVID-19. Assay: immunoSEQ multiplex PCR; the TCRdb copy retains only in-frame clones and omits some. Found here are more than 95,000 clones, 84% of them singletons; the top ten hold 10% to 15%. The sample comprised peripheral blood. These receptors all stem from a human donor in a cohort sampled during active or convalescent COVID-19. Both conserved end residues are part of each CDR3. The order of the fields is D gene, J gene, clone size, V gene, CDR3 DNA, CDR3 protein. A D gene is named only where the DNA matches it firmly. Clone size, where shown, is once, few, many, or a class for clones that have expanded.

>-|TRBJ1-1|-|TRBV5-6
TGTGCCAGCAGCAAGGACACGGGTTCCGAAGCTTTCTTT
CASSKDTGSEAFF
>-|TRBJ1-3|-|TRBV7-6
TGTGCCAGCAGCCCCACCTACTCTGGAAACACCATATATTTT
CASSPTYSGNTIYF
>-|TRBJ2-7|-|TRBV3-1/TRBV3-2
TGTGCCAGCAGCCAAGTGGGCGGGGCCTCCTACGAGCAGTACTTC
CASSQVGGASYEQYF
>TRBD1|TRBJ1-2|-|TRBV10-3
TGTGCCATCAAACCGGGACAGGGGTTATATGGCTACACCTTC
CAIKPGQGLYGYTF
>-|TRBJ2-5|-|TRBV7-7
TGTGCTAGCAGCTTAGGCCGCAGCCGTCACTATGAGGGGACCCAGTACTTC
CASSLGRSRHYEGTQYF
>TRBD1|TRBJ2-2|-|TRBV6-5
TGTGCCAGCAGCGCCGGGACAGGGAATACCGGGGAGCTGTTTTTT
CASSAGTGNTGELFF
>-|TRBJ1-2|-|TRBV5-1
TGCGCCAGCAGCCCTCTTGGAGGGACCTCCTATGGCTACACCTTC
CASSPLGGTSYGYTF
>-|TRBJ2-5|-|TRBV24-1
TGTGCCACCAGTGCCCGAGGGGCAGGGGCGTGGACCCAGTACTTC
CATSARGAGAWTQYF
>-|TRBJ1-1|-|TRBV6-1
TGTGCCAGCAGTGAAAACGGGATGAACACTGAAGCTTTCTTT
CASSENGMNTEAFF
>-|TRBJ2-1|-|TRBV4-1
TGCGCCAGCAGCGCGAGGACACGGGACTTCTTCAATGAGCAGTTCTTC
CASSARTRDFFNEQFF
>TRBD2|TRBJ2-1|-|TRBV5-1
TGCGCCAGCAGCCTGAGGACTAGCGGGGGTAAGAGCTCCTACAATGAGCAGTTCTTC
CASSLRTSGGKSSYNEQFF
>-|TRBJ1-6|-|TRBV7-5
TGTGCCAGAAGTCCTACCCTCGGGCAGGGGAATTCACCCCTCCACTTT
CARSPTLGQGNSPLHF
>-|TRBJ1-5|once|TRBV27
TGTGCCAGCAGTCCGGGGGGGGGCAGCAATCAGCCCCAGCATTTT
CASSPGGGSNQPQHF
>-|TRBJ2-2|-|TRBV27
TGTGCCAGCAGTCCCCGGACAGTCCTTAGGGCCGGGGAGCTGTTTTTT
CASSPRTVLRAGELFF
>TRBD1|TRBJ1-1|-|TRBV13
TGTGCCAGCAGCTTACGATTTGACAGGGGGACGAACACTGAAGCTTTCTTT
CASSLRFDRGTNTEAFF
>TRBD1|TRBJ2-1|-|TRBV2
TGTGCCAGCAGCCTAACAGGGGGTGCCTACAATGAGCAGTTCTTC
CASSLTGGAYNEQFF
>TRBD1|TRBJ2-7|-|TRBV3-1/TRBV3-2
TGTGCCAGCAGCCATTCGGACAGGGGCGGCGAGCAGTACTTC
CASSHSDRGGEQYF
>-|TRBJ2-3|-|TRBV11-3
TGTGCCAGCAGCGGGGGCCCTAGCACAGATACGCAGTATTTT
CASSGGPSTDTQYF
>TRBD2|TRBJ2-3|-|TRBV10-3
TGTGCCATCAGTGACCGGGGAGGGGCAGATACGCAGTATTTT
CAISDRGGADTQYF
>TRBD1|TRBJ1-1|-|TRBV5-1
TGCGCCAGCAGCCCGCGACAGGGCGGCACTGAAGCTTTCTTT
CASSPRQGGTEAFF
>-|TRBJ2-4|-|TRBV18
TGTGCCAGCTCTCTTAACTCCGGGACAAAAAACATTCAGTACTTC
CASSLNSGTKNIQYF
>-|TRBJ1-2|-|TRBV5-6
TGTGCCAGCAGCTTGGGCGTCTATGGCTACACCTTC
CASSLGVYGYTF
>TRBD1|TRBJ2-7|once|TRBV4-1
TGCGCCAGCAGCCACGGGACAGGGGGCACCTACGAGCAGTACTTC
CASSHGTGGTYEQYF
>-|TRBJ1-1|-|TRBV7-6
TGTGCCAGCAGCCCCTGGCCCCTGCTGAACACTGAAGCTTTCTTT
CASSPWPLLNTEAFF
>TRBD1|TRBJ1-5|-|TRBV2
TGTGCCAGCAGTCGGGACAGTCATAGCAATCAGCCCCAGCATTTT
CASSRDSHSNQPQHF
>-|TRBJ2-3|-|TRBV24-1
TGTGCCACCAGTGGGCTAGCCTACACAGATACGCAGTATTTT
CATSGLAYTDTQYF
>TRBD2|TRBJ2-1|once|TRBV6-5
TGTGCCAGCAGTTCCCAGCGGGGATCCAATGAGCAGTTCTTC
CASSSQRGSNEQFF
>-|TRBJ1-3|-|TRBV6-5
TGTGCCAGCAGCCGCTCTGGAAACACCATATATTTT
CASSRSGNTIYF
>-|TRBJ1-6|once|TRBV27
TGTGCCAGCAGTTTAGCAGGGCATAATTCACCCCTCCACTTT
CASSLAGHNSPLHF
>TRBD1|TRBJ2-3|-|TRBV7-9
TGTGCCAGCAGCTTAGTACAGGGGTTCACAGATACGCAGTATTTT
CASSLVQGFTDTQYF
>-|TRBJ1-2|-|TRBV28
TGTGCCAGCAGTTTTCAGGGGCGTGGCTACACCTTC
CASSFQGRGYTF
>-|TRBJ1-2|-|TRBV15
TGTGCCACCAGCAGAGAGAGGGCCGGGGGCTACACCTTC
CATSRERAGGYTF
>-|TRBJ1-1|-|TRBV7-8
TGTGCCAGCAGCTCTAGAGTCATGAACACTGAAGCTTTCTTT
CASSSRVMNTEAFF
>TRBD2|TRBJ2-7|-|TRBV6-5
TGTGCCAGCTTGGGGACTAGCGGATCCTACGAGCAGTACTTC
CASLGTSGSYEQYF
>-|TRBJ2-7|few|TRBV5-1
TGCGCCAGCAGCCCCGACAGAAACTACGAGCAGTACTTC
CASSPDRNYEQYF
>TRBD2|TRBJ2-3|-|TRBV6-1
TGTGCCAGCAGTGAATCGGTAGCGGGGGCGGCAGATACGCAGTATTTT
CASSESVAGAADTQYF
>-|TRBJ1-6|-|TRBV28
TGTGCCAGCAGTCCCACCGTCGGCGGCTCCTATAATTCACCCCTCCACTTT
CASSPTVGGSYNSPLHF
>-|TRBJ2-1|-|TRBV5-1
TGCGCCAGCAGCTTGGTGTTCGATGAGCAGTTCTTC
CASSLVFDEQFF
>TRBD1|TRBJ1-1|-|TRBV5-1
TGCGCCAGCAGCTCCGGCGGGACAGTCACTGAAGCTTTCTTT
CASSSGGTVTEAFF
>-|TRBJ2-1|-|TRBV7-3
TGTGCCAGCAGCCAAACAGGGGGGGATTACAATGAGCAGTTCTTC
CASSQTGGDYNEQFF
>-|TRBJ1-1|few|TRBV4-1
TGCGCCAGCAGCCAAGAGGCCTCGGGCACTGAAGCTTTCTTT
CASSQEASGTEAFF
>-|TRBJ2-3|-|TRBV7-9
TGTGCCAGCAGCTGGGCAGGGGCAGATACGCAGTATTTT
CASSWAGADTQYF
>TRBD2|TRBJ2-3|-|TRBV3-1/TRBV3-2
TGTGCCAGCAGCCAAAGACTAGCGGGGGGTATTAGCTCCGGCACAGATACGCAGTATTTT
CASSQRLAGGISSGTDTQYF
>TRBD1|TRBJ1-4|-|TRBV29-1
TGCAGCGTTGACGGGACAGGGAATGAAAAACTGTTTTTT
CSVDGTGNEKLFF
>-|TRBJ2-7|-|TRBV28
TGTGCCAGCAGTCCTCAGGGAATTAGGCCCTCATACGAGCAGTACTTC
CASSPQGIRPSYEQYF
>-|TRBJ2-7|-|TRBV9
TGTGCCAGCAGCGTAGACCCCTCGGTGAATGAGCAGTACTTC
CASSVDPSVNEQYF
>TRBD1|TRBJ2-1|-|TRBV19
TGTGCCAGTAGCGGGGACAGGGTTTCAGGTGAGCAGTTCTTC
CASSGDRVSGEQFF